Included here is one T cell receptor beta chain sequence, with context. The source of the sample is a study of cytomegalovirus exposure and HLA in healthy donors. This CDR3 region has 15 residues. J was trimmed by 7 bases and V by 1 base; bases with no gene match: 6. Germline assignment: CDR1 SGDLS and CDR2 YYNGEE. The primer mix had 60 Vbeta and 13 Jbeta primers. Libraries were prepared by immunoSEQ multiplex PCR; TCRdb keeps only in-frame clonotypes and omits some of them. The sample comprises some 200,000 clones, about an eighth of which are singletons, and about 7.8% rests with the top ten. This TCR derives from a man in his fifties or sixties in good health and CMV-seropositive. The V gene is TRBV9, the J gene TRBJ2-3; 10 positions agree with TRBD2. Input material: PBMCs. In DNA, the CDR3 is TGTGCCAGCAGCGTACTAGCGGGGGCCCTGAATACGCAGTATTTT. This codes for CASSVLAGALNTQYF.